This is a list of T cell receptor beta chains from one sample in a study of blood T cell repertoires in COVID-19. Generated by immunoSEQ multiplex PCR, the TCRdb table keeps only in-frame clones and is missing some. The repertoire includes 200,000 to 300,000 clones, 85% to 95% of them detected once, and more than 0.65% sits in the top ten. Material for sequencing was peripheral blood. The receptors here all came from a man aged 30-40 years with COVID-19, enrolled during active disease. Both conserved end residues are part of each CDR3. D genes are given only for firm matches. Not all rows give a size; the values are once, few, many and, for expanded clones, a class.

clone size | J gene | D gene | V gene | CDR3 DNA | CDR3 protein
few | TRBJ2-5 | TRBD2 | TRBV5-4 | TGTGCCAGCAGCTTGACGGGAGGGACCCAGTACTTC | CASSLTGGTQYF
few | TRBJ1-4 | . | TRBV4-2 | TGTGCCAGCAGCCAAGGAGGAGGGATTCGGGATGAAAAACTGTTTTTT | CASSQGGGIRDEKLFF
. | TRBJ1-2 | . | TRBV5-6 | TGTGCCAGCAGCTTGGCGGACAGTTCGGGCTACACCTTC | CASSLADSSGYTF
. | TRBJ1-1 | . | TRBV9 | TGTGCCAGCAGCGTAGCAGGGCGGAACACTGAAGCTTTCTTT | CASSVAGRNTEAFF
. | TRBJ2-3 | TRBD2 | TRBV6-1 | TGTGCCAGCAGTGAACATAGCGGGGGGGCTAGAGATACGCAGTATTTT | CASSEHSGGARDTQYF
. | TRBJ2-7 | TRBD1 | TRBV5-1 | TGCGCCAGCAGCTCGGACAGGGGGCTCGACGAGCAGTACTTC | CASSSDRGLDEQYF
few | TRBJ2-2 | . | TRBV5-4 | TGTGCCAGCAGCTTGGCCCAGGGCATAATGAACACCGGGGAGCTGTTTTTT | CASSLAQGIMNTGELFF
once | TRBJ1-3 | . | TRBV6-6 | TGTGCCAGCAGTTACGGGGTGAGGGGGTCGGACACCATATATTTT | CASSYGVRGSDTIYF
. | TRBJ1-1 | . | TRBV11-1 | TGTGCCAGCAGCTTAGTGGCGAACACTGAAGCTTTCTTT | CASSLVANTEAFF
. | TRBJ1-4 | . | TRBV9 | TGTGCCAGCAGCGTAGGGTCAATGTGGGGGGGTAATGAAAAACTGTTTTTT | CASSVGSMWGGNEKLFF
. | TRBJ2-7 | . | TRBV3-1/TRBV3-2 | TGTGCCAGCAGCCAAGCCGGGGGACGGAGCTCCTACGAGCAGTACTTC | CASSQAGGRSSYEQYF
once | TRBJ2-7 | . | TRBV5-1 | TGCGCCAGCAGCTTGAACCAGTACTACGAGCAGTACTTC | CASSLNQYYEQYF
. | TRBJ2-5 | . | TRBV25-1 | TGTGCCAGCAGTGAATTTGGACAGCAAGAGACCCAGTACTTC | CASSEFGQQETQYF
. | TRBJ1-1 | . | TRBV7-9 | TGTGCCAGCAGCCCAGAGTCGGGTTGGAGCTACACTGAAGCTTTCTTT | CASSPESGWSYTEAFF
. | TRBJ1-2 | TRBD1 | TRBV7-9 | TGTGCCAGCAGCTTGTTACGGGACAGCTATGGCTACACCTTC | CASSLLRDSYGYTF
once | TRBJ1-6 | TRBD1 | TRBV7-9 | TGTGCCAGCAGCCCGGACAGGGGTTCACCCCTCCACTTT | CASSPDRGSPLHF
. | TRBJ1-2 | . | TRBV7-9 | TGTGCCAGCAGCTTACTGACAGTTCCTAACTATGGCTACACCTTC | CASSLLTVPNYGYTF
. | TRBJ1-6 | . | TRBV29-1 | TGCAGCGGACGGACAGACAATAATTCACCCCTCCACTTT | CSGRTDNNSPLHF
. | TRBJ1-5 | . | TRBV7-2 | TGTGCCAGCAGCATATCCATCGACAGAAGCAATCAGCCCCAGCATTTT | CASSISIDRSNQPQHF
. | TRBJ1-1 | TRBD1 | TRBV19 | TGTGCCAGTAGTAGACAGGGGGACACTGAAGCTTTCTTT | CASSRQGDTEAFF
. | TRBJ1-1 | . | TRBV5-1 | TGCGCCAGCAGTAAGGACACTGCTGAAGCTTTCTTT | CASSKDTAEAFF
. | TRBJ2-5 | TRBD2 | TRBV6-5 | TGTGCCAGCACCCCGGGACTAGCGGTCCAAGAGACCCAGTACTTC | CASTPGLAVQETQYF
. | TRBJ1-1 | . | TRBV30 | TGTGCCTGGAGTGTTTCTAGTGGCATGGGTGCTTTCTTT | CAWSVSSGMGAFF
few | TRBJ2-7 | . | TRBV7-2 | TGTGCCAGCAGCTTTGCAGGGTCCTACGAGCAGTACTTC | CASSFAGSYEQYF
once | TRBJ1-4 | TRBD1 | TRBV7-6 | TGTGCCAGCAGCTTAGGGGGGGACAGTAATGAAAAACTGTTTTTT | CASSLGGDSNEKLFF
few | TRBJ1-1 | . | TRBV6-1 | TGTGCCAGCAGTGAAGGGGGACATGTCACTGAAGCTTTCTTT | CASSEGGHVTEAFF
. | TRBJ1-2 | . | TRBV6-6 | TGTGCCAGCAGTTCTACCACAGGACCCTATGGCTACACCTTC | CASSSTTGPYGYTF
. | TRBJ1-5 | . | TRBV9 | TGTGCCAGCAGCGTAGATGGGGAGAGCAATCAGCCCCAGCATTTT | CASSVDGESNQPQHF
. | TRBJ1-2 | . | TRBV6-1 | TGTGCCAGCAGTGAGCCAGGGGAGAGGTATGGCTACACCTTC | CASSEPGERYGYTF
. | TRBJ2-7 | TRBD1 | TRBV25-1 | TGTGCCAGCAGTGTCGGACAGGGGGCTTACGAGCAGTACTTC | CASSVGQGAYEQYF
few | TRBJ2-4 | TRBD2 | TRBV3-1/TRBV3-2 | TGTGCCAGCAGCCAGGAGGGACTAGCGGGGGGGCAAAACATTCAGTACTTC | CASSQEGLAGGQNIQYF
. | TRBJ1-5 | . | TRBV4-1 | TGCGCCAGCAGCCAAGATGTCTTAAGCAATCAGCCCCAGCATTTT | CASSQDVLSNQPQHF
. | TRBJ2-7 | TRBD1 | TRBV19 | TGTGCCAGTGCCCCAACCTCGGACAGGGGATCCTACGAGCAGTACTTC | CASAPTSDRGSYEQYF
. | TRBJ2-3 | TRBD2 | TRBV5-4 | TGTGCCAGCAGCCCCCGGACTAGCGGGGGGCGGAATACGCAGTATTTT | CASSPRTSGGRNTQYF
. | TRBJ2-7 | TRBD1 | TRBV5-4 | TGTGCCAGCAGCGTCCGGGACAGGCACTACGAGCAGTACTTC | CASSVRDRHYEQYF
. | TRBJ1-1 | . | TRBV3-1/TRBV3-2 | TGTGCCAGCACCAGCCAAGGACAGTCGAACACTGAAGCTTTCTTT | CASTSQGQSNTEAFF
. | TRBJ2-3 | . | TRBV5-1 | TGCGCCAGCAGCTTGGCGGGGGATACGCAGTATTTT | CASSLAGDTQYF
. | TRBJ1-2 | . | TRBV27 | TGTGCCAGCAGTTCCAAGAGCCCAGGCTGGGGCTACACCTTC | CASSSKSPGWGYTF
. | TRBJ2-7 | TRBD1 | TRBV12-5 | TGTGCTAGTGGTCTGGGGACAGGGGAGGACGAGCAGTACTTC | CASGLGTGEDEQYF
. | TRBJ2-3 | . | TRBV11-3 | TGTGCCAGCAGCTCCCACTCTAGCACAGATACGCAGTATTTT | CASSSHSSTDTQYF
. | TRBJ1-4 | TRBD1 | TRBV6-6 | TGTGCCAGCAGTTTGGGACAGGCAACTAATGAAAAACTGTTTTTT | CASSLGQATNEKLFF
. | TRBJ2-1 | . | TRBV6-5 | TGTGCCAGCAGTTACTCGGCCACCTACAATGAGCAGTTCTTC | CASSYSATYNEQFF
. | TRBJ2-2 | . | TRBV4-2 | TGTGCCAGCAGCCAAGATATAGGGGACACCGGGGAGCTGTTTTTT | CASSQDIGDTGELFF
. | TRBJ2-2 | . | TRBV19 | TGTGCCAGTAGTATGATCAAGGGGGAAGGCGGGGAGCTGTTTTTT | CASSMIKGEGGELFF
. | TRBJ1-2 | . | TRBV3-1/TRBV3-2 | TGTGCCAGCAGCCAAGATTCAGGGGCGAGGGTTAGCTATGGCTACACCTTC | CASSQDSGARVSYGYTF